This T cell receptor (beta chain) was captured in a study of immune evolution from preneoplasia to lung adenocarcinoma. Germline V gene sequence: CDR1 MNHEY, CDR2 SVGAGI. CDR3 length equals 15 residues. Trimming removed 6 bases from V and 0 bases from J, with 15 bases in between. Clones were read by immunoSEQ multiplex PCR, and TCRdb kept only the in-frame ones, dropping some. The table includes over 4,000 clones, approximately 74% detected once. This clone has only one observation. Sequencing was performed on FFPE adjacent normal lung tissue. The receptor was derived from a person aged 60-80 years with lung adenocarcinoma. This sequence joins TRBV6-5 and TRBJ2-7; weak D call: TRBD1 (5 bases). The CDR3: CASRLNRYPSYEQYF. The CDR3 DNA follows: TGTGCCAGCAGGTTAAACAGGTATCCCTCCTACGAGCAGTACTTC.